Presented here are 19 T cell receptor beta chains from one specimen sequenced in a study of blood T cell repertoires in COVID-19. The assay was immunoSEQ multiplex PCR, and TCRdb's table has in-frame clones only and misses some. Of fewer than 150,000 clones listed, 80% to 85% are singletons. Sequences were obtained from peripheral blood. Every receptor here comes from an elderly woman with acute or convalescent COVID-19.

This clone was observed a handful of times. The chain couples TRBV10-3 to TRBJ1-3; D remains unclear. CDR3 length equals 13 residues. Trimming pared 2 bases from V and 3 bases from J, leaving 5 bases between. CDR1 ENHRY and CDR2 SYGVKD come from the germline V gene. CDR3 residues: CAISERDGNTIYF. CDR3 bases: TGTGCCATCAGTGAGCGGGATGGAAACACCATATATTTT.

The CDR3 region has the DNA TGCGCCAGCAGCGCCGGGACAGTAACCTACGAGCAGTACTTC. Residues: CASSAGTVTYEQYF. This chain links TRBV5-1 with TRBJ2-7; 7 bases line up with TRBD1. Germline loops: CDR1 SGHRS, CDR2 YFSETQ. Trimming cost V 4 bases and J 2 bases; bases outside gene matches: 6. The length of the CDR3 is 14 residues. The variable domain in full, completed from reference TRBV5-1 and TRBJ2-7, reads KAGVTQTPRYLIKTRGQQVTLSCSPISGHRSVSWYQQTPGQGLQFLFEYFSETQRNKGNFPGRFSGRQFSNSRSEMNVSTLELGDSALYLCASSAGTVTYEQYFGPGTRLTVT.

This chain's CDR3 is CASSGTANTGELFF. CDR3 DNA sequence: TGTGCCAGCAGCGGGACAGCAAACACCGGGGAGCTGTTTTTT. The chain recombines TRBV7-2 with TRBJ2-2, with 7 bases lining up with TRBD1. The CDR3 is made up of 14 amino acids. Germline CDR1 SGHTA, CDR2 FQGNSA. The J segment lost 2 bases and the V segment lost 5 bases, leaving 2 bases of the junction unmatched. Full variable domain (remainder filled in from reference TRBV7-2 and TRBJ2-2): GAGVSQSPSNKVTEKGKDVELRCDPISGHTALYWYRQSLGQGLEFLIYFQGNSAPDKSGLPSDRFSAERTGGSVSTLTIQRTQQEDSAVYLCASSGTANTGELFFGEGSRLTVL.

The J gene is TRBJ1-6, the V gene TRBV11-2; TRBD1 might be the D (6 bases). The CDR3 is made up of 17 amino acids. Looked up from germline, CDR1 is SGHAT and CDR2 is FQNNGV. With 1 base removed from V and 5 bases from J, the gap between germline ends came to 15 bases. CDR3 nucleotide sequence: TGTGCCAGCAGCTTAGGCCACGCATCAGGGGATAATTCACCCCTCCACTTT. Its translation is CASSLGHASGDNSPLHF. Full variable domain (outside the CDR3, taken from reference TRBV11-2 and TRBJ1-6): EAGVAQSPRYKIIEKRQSVAFWCNPISGHATLYWYQQILGQGPKLLIQFQNNGVVDDSQLPKDRFSAERLKGVDSTLKIQPAKLEDSAVYLCASSLGHASGDNSPLHFGNGTRLTVT.

The chain is built from TRBV23-1 and TRBJ2-5, with D uncertain. TRBV23-1 is an open reading frame whose function is uncertain. This CDR3 comprises 15 residues. Trimming took 1 base from V and 5 from J, leaving 14 bases between them. The DNA for the CDR3 is TGCGCCAGCAGTCAATTTAAGAGGTTTTCGGAGACCCAGTACTTC. Its protein product is CASSQFKRFSETQYF.

The J gene is TRBJ2-7, the V gene TRBV5-1; a possible D gene is TRBD2 (6 bases). Germline assignment: CDR1 SGHRS and CDR2 YFSETQ. The CDR3 runs 14 residues. Deletions cut 4 bases from V and 6 bases from J, with 17 bases between. The CDR3 DNA is TGCGCCAGCAGCGGCGGGACGAGCCGGGGCGAGCAGTACTTC. Amino acids: CASSGGTSRGEQYF.

J is TRBJ1-2 and V is TRBV2, with 7 bases fitting TRBD1. This CDR3 region has 18 residues. J was trimmed by 0 bases and V by 7 bases; bases with no gene match: 17. The germline CDR1 and CDR2 sequences are SNHLY and FYNNEI. CDR3 region: CASIILSGTEATNYGYTF. CDR3 DNA sequence: TGTGCCAGCATTATTCTATCCGGGACAGAAGCAACTAACTATGGCTACACCTTC.

This clone has just one count. V gene TRBV5-1 combines with J gene TRBJ1-4, with 8 positions matching TRBD1. Trimming took 4 bases from V and 7 from J; bases not matched to a gene: 9. The germline gives CDR1 SGHRS, CDR2 YFSETQ. The CDR3 is 15 amino acids. CDR3 protein: CASSLRTGFVEKLFF. Written as DNA, the CDR3 is TGCGCCAGCAGCCTCAGGACAGGGTTCGTTGAAAAACTGTTTTTT.

The J gene is TRBJ1-1, the V gene TRBV6-4, with 7 bases matching TRBD1. Germline values: CDR1 MRHNA, CDR2 SNTAGT. The CDR3 loop spans 16 amino acids. Trimming cost V 5 bases and J 0 bases; bases outside gene matches: 9. The CDR3 nucleotides read TGTGCCAGCAGTCCCGACAGGGTCTCTATGAACACTGAAGCTTTCTTT. Its protein is CASSPDRVSMNTEAFF.

This clone was detected only once. V usage is TRBV5-6 and J usage is TRBJ2-1; D perhaps matches TRBD2 (5 bases). The CDR3 is made up of 16 amino acids. Germline CDR1 and CDR2: SGHDT and YYEEEE. V lost 0 bases and J 4 bases, leaving 14 bases between the germline ends. CDR3 residues: CASSLVQDLWYNEQFF. DNA for the CDR3: TGTGCCAGCAGCTTGGTTCAGGACTTATGGTACAATGAGCAGTTCTTC.

The rearrangement joins TRBV28 to TRBJ2-5, with D possibly TRBD2 on 6 matching bases. Germline V gene data show CDR1 as MDHEN and CDR2 as SYDVKM. The CDR3 has 15 amino acids. V was shortened by 3 bases and J by 5 bases, with 16 bases between the two germline ends. The CDR3 region is CASSLGGLGGETQYF. CDR3 DNA: TGTGCCAGCAGTTTGGGGGGATTGGGTGGGGAGACCCAGTACTTC.

V and J are TRBV12-3 or TRBV12-4 and TRBJ2-5, with D possibly being TRBD1 (5 bases). The CDR3 is 13 residues long. Trimming shortened V by 2 bases and J by 4 bases, and 8 bases separated the two germline ends. The CDR3 nucleotides read TGTGCCAGCAGTTTATGGCAGGGAGAGACCCAGTACTTC. It codes for CASSLWQGETQYF.

This rearrangement joins TRBV6-5 to TRBJ1-2, with TRBD1 matching 8 bases. Germline V CDR1 and CDR2: MNHEY, SVGAGI. CDR3 length: 15 residues. Unmatched junction bases numbered 4, after V lost 0 bases and J lost 4 bases. CDR3 sequence: CASSYSGTGLYGYTF. CDR3 DNA sequence: TGTGCCAGCAGTTACTCTGGGACAGGCCTCTATGGCTACACCTTC.

For the CDR3, the DNA is TGTGCCAGCACCGGTGGGGGACTAGCGGGATTCTCCTACAATGAGCAGTTCTTC. It codes for CASTGGGLAGFSYNEQFF. The gene calls are TRBV28 and TRBJ2-1; 13 bases align to TRBD2. CDR3 length: 18 amino acids. Trimming at V came to 7 bases and at J to 0 bases, leaving 9 bases not matched to a gene. Germline V gives CDR1 MDHEN, CDR2 SYDVKM.

This chain uses TRBV10-1 with TRBJ2-7; the D is unclear. V lost 6 bases, J lost 4 bases, and 7 bases lay in between. The CDR3 is 11 residues long. Germline V CDR1 and CDR2: WNHNN, SYGVQD (reference sequence). The CDR3 DNA sequence: TGCGCCAGCAGCCTAGGTTACGAGCAGTACTTC. Its translation: CASSLGYEQYF.

The CDR3 loop is CASVTGGPNTGELFF. In DNA, the CDR3 is TGCGCCAGCGTGACAGGGGGACCGAACACCGGGGAGCTGTTTTTT. This rearrangement joins TRBV5-1 to TRBJ2-2, with 9 bases identical to TRBD1. V shed 7 bases, J shed 0 bases, and the junction held 4 bases outside the gene matches. The CDR3 loop spans 15 amino acids. Germline V gene lookup returns CDR1 SGHRS and CDR2 YFSETQ.

This clone occurred a few times. The rearrangement links TRBV2 to TRBJ1-1; 9 positions match TRBD1. The CDR3 sequence is 13 residues long. Trimming removed 10 bases from V and 1 base from J; junction bases left unmatched: 4. CDR1 and CDR2 from the germline V gene are SNHLY and FYNNEI. The CDR3 is CAIPGQGNTEAFF. CDR3 DNA: TGTGCCATACCGGGACAGGGGAACACTGAAGCTTTCTTT.

V usage is TRBV18 and J usage is TRBJ2-1, with TRBD2 as a possible D gene (6 bases). This CDR3 spans 16 amino acids. V lost 3 bases, J lost 3 bases, and 15 bases lay in between. CDR1 is KGHSH, CDR2 LQKENI, per germline. The CDR3 DNA reads as TGTGCCAGCTCACCGTCCCGAGAGCGGGTCTACAATGAGCAGTTCTTC. Translated, it gives CASSPSRERVYNEQFF.

V usage is TRBV5-1 and J usage is TRBJ2-3; D possibly corresponds to TRBD1 (6 bases). This CDR3 has 15 amino acids. Germline CDR1 SGHRS, CDR2 YFSETQ. Between the trimmed V and J ends, which lost 5 bases and 0 bases, there was a span of 13 bases. In DNA, the CDR3 is TGCGCCAGCAGTTTACAGGGCATTAGCACAGATACGCAGTATTTT. This codes for CASSLQGISTDTQYF.